The TCR beta chain under discussion was sequenced for a study of cytomegalovirus exposure and HLA in healthy donors. Germline values: CDR1 SNHLY, CDR2 FYNNEI. This CDR3 has 14 amino acids. Trimming removed 3 bases from V and 2 bases from J; junction bases left unmatched: 1. PCR amplification relied on 60 Vbeta primers (plus 13 Jbeta primers). Generated by immunoSEQ multiplex PCR, the TCRdb table keeps only in-frame clones and is missing some. The table includes 100,000 to 150,000 clones, approximately 80% detected once. This TCR was sampled from a man aged 25 to 40 in good health and CMV-seropositive. Sequenced: PBMCs. The chain couples TRBV2 to TRBJ1-5; 7 positions agree with TRBD1. In nucleotides, the CDR3 is TGTGCCAGCAGTGATGGGACAGGCAATCAGCCCCAGCATTTT. This encodes CASSDGTGNQPQHF.